A selection of T cell receptor beta chains follows, all from one sample in a study of T cells in Graves' hyperthyroidism and ophthalmopathy. TCRdb re-analysed the multiplex PCR reads in MiXCR, keeping a single row per CDR3 protein. The sample records about half a million distinct CDR3 sequences, roughly 22% being singletons. The sample comprised blood. The receptors were sampled from a woman in her 70s with Graves' ophthalmopathy. Each CDR3 is given with its conserved first and last residue. Each record gives: clone size, D gene, V gene, J gene, CDR3 protein, CDR3 DNA. The D gene is left open where the match is weak. The size entry is marked missing in some rows and otherwise reads once, few, many or a size class.

>.|.|TRBV6-9|TRBJ1-4
CASSSTINEKLFF
TGTGCCAGCAGTTCGACCATTAATGAAAAACTGTTTTTT
>few|.|TRBV7-8|TRBJ2-2
CASSLYGGGNTGELFF
TGTGCCAGCAGCTTATATGGGGGAGGGAACACCGGGGAGCTGTTTTTT
>.|.|TRBV3-1|TRBJ1-1
CASSRGRTLTNTEAFF
TGTGCCAGCAGCCGTGGGAGAACCCTCACAAACACTGAAGCTTTCTTT
>many|TRBD1|TRBV28|TRBJ2-5
CASSITSDRGLYF
TGTGCCAGCAGTATCACTTCCGACAGGGGGCTTTACTTC
>many|TRBD1|TRBV3-1|TRBJ1-2
CASSQDVGTGGGYTF
TGTGCCAGCAGCCAAGATGTCGGGACAGGGGGTGGCTACACCTTC
>once|.|TRBV24-1|TRBJ2-7
CATSDSGLNYEQYF
TGTGCCACCAGTGACTCGGGACTTAACTACGAGCAGTACTTC
>few|TRBD1|TRBV27|TRBJ2-7
CASSFTPATGGYEQYF
TGTGCCAGCAGTTTTACCCCCGCGACAGGGGGCTACGAGCAGTACTTC
>.|.|TRBV6-5|TRBJ2-1
CASSYRRPSDEQFF
TGTGCCAGCAGTTACCGGCGGCCAAGCGATGAGCAGTTCTTC
>.|TRBD1|TRBV7-3|TRBJ2-3
CASSRGTGFVTDTQYF
TGTGCCAGCAGCCGGGGGACAGGTTTTGTCACAGATACGCAGTATTTT
>.|.|TRBV19|TRBJ1-5
CASSIRTDQPQHF
TGTGCCAGTAGTATACGAACGGATCAGCCCCAGCATTTT
>.|.|TRBV20-1|TRBJ2-3
CSARDSRVRTDTQYF
TGCAGTGCTAGAGATAGCAGGGTGAGGACAGATACGCAGTATTTT
>once|TRBD1|TRBV2|TRBJ2-1
CASSVRDRALDEQFF
TGTGCCAGCAGCGTAAGGGACAGGGCTTTGGATGAGCAGTTCTTC
>.|.|TRBV30|TRBJ2-3
CAGGRDTQYF
TGTGCCGGGGGGAGGGATACGCAGTATTTT
>many|TRBD2|TRBV30|TRBJ2-1
CAWSGSGSEQFF
TGTGCCTGGAGTGGTAGCGGGAGTGAGCAGTTCTTC
>.|.|TRBV30|TRBJ1-6
CAWSVPATYNSPLHF
TGTGCCTGGAGTGTACCAGCCACCTATAATTCACCCCTCCACTTT
>few|.|TRBV5-1|TRBJ2-5
CASSLLRLAGETQYF
TGCGCCAGCAGCTTGTTGCGTCTAGCAGGAGAGACCCAGTACTTC
>.|TRBD1|TRBV7-9|TRBJ1-1
CASSLGRQGFSDTEAFF
TGTGCCAGCAGCTTAGGGAGACAGGGGTTTTCCGACACTGAAGCTTTCTTT
>many|.|TRBV6-1|TRBJ2-1
CASRREALYNEQFF
TGTGCCAGCAGGCGGGAAGCTCTCTACAATGAGCAGTTCTTC
>many|.|TRBV6-2/TRBV6-3|TRBJ1-1
CASSQRAGTEAFF
TGTGCCAGCAGCCAGAGGGCAGGGACTGAAGCTTTCTTT
>.|TRBD2|TRBV10-1|TRBJ2-7
CASSPGGSGRFYEQYF
TGCGCCAGCAGTCCTGGGGGGAGCGGGAGGTTCTACGAGCAGTACTTC
>.|.|TRBV7-2|TRBJ1-4
CASSLGQGNEKLFF
TGTGCCAGCAGCTTAGGGCAGGGAAATGAAAAACTGTTTTTT
>.|TRBD1|TRBV20-1|TRBJ2-7
CSATGQSHEQYF
TGCAGTGCTACGGGACAGTCTCACGAGCAGTACTTC
>once|.|TRBV24-1|TRBJ1-6
CATSETSNSPLHF
TGTGCCACCAGTGAAACGAGTAATTCACCCCTCCACTTT
>.|.|TRBV28|TRBJ1-5
CASTGLGQPQHF
TGTGCCAGCACAGGGTTGGGGCAGCCCCAGCATTTT
>.|TRBD2|TRBV4-1|TRBJ2-1
CASSQAPAGINEQFF
TGCGCCAGCAGCCAAGCTCCAGCGGGGATCAATGAGCAGTTCTTC
>.|.|TRBV7-3|TRBJ2-7
CASSFSNSPIYEQYF
TGTGCCAGCAGCTTTTCAAACAGTCCCATATACGAGCAGTACTTC
>many|TRBD2|TRBV27|TRBJ2-2
CASKFGAWGGTGELFF
TGTGCCAGCAAGTTTGGGGCTTGGGGGGGGACCGGGGAGCTGTTTTTT
>.|TRBD1|TRBV3-1|TRBJ1-6
CASSPDRDDSPLHF
TGTGCCAGCAGCCCTGACAGGGATGATTCACCCCTCCACTTT
>.|.|TRBV3-1|TRBJ1-1
CASSQGRPNIEAFF
TGTGCCAGCAGCCAAGGACGGCCGAACATTGAAGCTTTCTTT
>few|TRBD1|TRBV20-1|TRBJ1-3
CSAPRQGSGNTIYF
TGCAGTGCTCCCCGACAGGGCTCTGGAAACACCATATATTTT
>once|.|TRBV28|TRBJ1-4
CASSPVGQDEKLFF
TGTGCCAGCAGTCCCGTCGGACAAGACGAAAAACTGTTTTTT
>.|.|TRBV19|TRBJ2-7
CASSIRVGQPYEQYF
TGTGCCAGTAGTATACGGGTGGGGCAGCCCTACGAGCAGTACTTC
>many|.|TRBV11-2|TRBJ2-1
CASSLFGEQFF
TGTGCCAGCAGCTTATTTGGTGAGCAGTTCTTC
>few|TRBD2|TRBV6-1|TRBJ2-5
CASSHSAGGEETQYF
TGTGCCAGCAGCCACTCGGCGGGGGGAGAAGAGACCCAGTACTTC
>many|.|TRBV27|TRBJ2-2
CAIISRYTGELFF
TGTGCCATCATCTCCCGGTACACCGGGGAGCTGTTTTTT
>.|.|TRBV7-3|TRBJ2-6
CASSPGFGRRNSGANVLTF
TGTGCCAGCAGCCCAGGGTTTGGGCGCCGAAACTCTGGGGCCAACGTCCTGACTTTC
>.|.|TRBV6-1|TRBJ2-1
CASSDLLVRYNEQFF
TGTGCCAGCAGTGACCTCCTCGTGCGTTACAATGAGCAGTTCTTC
>few|.|TRBV19|TRBJ2-7
CASSIGAGYEQYF
TGTGCCAGTAGTATAGGAGCCGGGTACGAGCAGTACTTC
>few|TRBD1|TRBV6-2/TRBV6-3|TRBJ2-3
CAKTTGQGKGTTDTQYF
TGTGCCAAAACGACGGGACAGGGGAAAGGGACCACAGATACGCAGTATTTT
>.|.|TRBV19|TRBJ1-5
CASSHVPGNQPQHF
TGTGCCAGTAGTCACGTACCCGGCAATCAGCCCCAGCATTTT
>few|.|TRBV19|TRBJ2-3
CASSLGPPPDTQYF
TGTGCCAGTAGTCTGGGCCCACCACCAGATACGCAGTATTTT
>.|.|TRBV6-5|TRBJ2-5
CASSYGGTGIQETQYF
TGTGCCAGCAGTTACGGTGGTACAGGGATACAAGAGACCCAGTACTTC
>many|TRBD2|TRBV29-1|TRBJ2-1
CSVEGVAGGTYNEQFF
TGCAGCGTTGAAGGGGTAGCGGGAGGCACCTACAATGAGCAGTTCTTC
>many|.|TRBV11-2|TRBJ2-7
CASSWAYEQYF
TGTGCCAGCAGCTGGGCCTACGAGCAGTACTTC
>few|.|TRBV7-9|TRBJ1-1
CASSFVHGRNTEAFF
TGTGCCAGCAGCTTTGTCCACGGGAGGAACACTGAAGCTTTCTTT
>.|.|TRBV4-2|TRBJ2-3
CASSQDRTSGDTQYF
TGTGCCAGCAGCCAAGATCGAACTAGTGGTGATACGCAGTATTTT
>many|.|TRBV12-3/TRBV12-4|TRBJ2-1
CASSPLPSSYNEQFF
TGTGCCAGCAGTCCGCTTCCGAGCTCCTACAATGAGCAGTTCTTC
>many|.|TRBV2|TRBJ1-1
CASTTGLEGTEAFF
TGTGCCAGCACCACAGGGTTAGAGGGCACTGAAGCTTTCTTT
>many|TRBD2|TRBV2|TRBJ2-3
CASKTSGASTDTQYF
TGTGCCAGTAAGACTAGCGGCGCTAGCACAGATACGCAGTATTTT
>.|TRBD2|TRBV5-8|TRBJ2-1
CASSFWRGSTSNEQFF
TGTGCCAGCAGCTTCTGGCGGGGGTCTACCTCCAATGAGCAGTTCTTC
>few|.|TRBV7-8|TRBJ1-5
CASSSRRGGQPQHF
TGTGCCAGCAGCAGTAGACGGGGAGGTCAGCCCCAGCATTTT
>many|.|TRBV2|TRBJ1-1
CATNTEPNTEAFF
TGTGCCACCAATACCGAGCCGAACACTGAAGCTTTCTTT
>once|.|TRBV9|TRBJ2-1
CASSVTAMAYNEQFF
TGTGCCAGCAGCGTAACGGCGATGGCCTACAATGAGCAGTTCTTC
>few|.|TRBV27|TRBJ1-1
CASSPLGQADEAFF
TGTGCCAGCAGTCCCCTGGGACAAGCCGATGAAGCTTTCTTT
>few|.|TRBV7-2|TRBJ1-1
CASSLRSGGRTEAFF
TGTGCCAGCAGCTTGAGGTCCGGTGGAAGGACTGAAGCTTTCTTT
>few|.|TRBV19|TRBJ2-3
CASTRGPPADTQYF
TGTGCCAGTACTAGGGGACCCCCGGCAGATACGCAGTATTTT
>.|.|TRBV19|TRBJ1-1
CASKGMGRNTEAFF
TGTGCCAGTAAAGGAATGGGCAGGAACACTGAAGCTTTCTTT
>many|.|TRBV12-3/TRBV12-4|TRBJ1-1
CASSFGGLSTEAFF
TGTGCCAGCAGTTTTGGGGGCTTGAGTACTGAAGCTTTCTTT
>many|.|TRBV28|TRBJ1-4
CASSQYEKLFF
TGTGCCAGCAGTCAATATGAAAAACTGTTTTTT